The source of this TCR beta chain is a study of cytomegalovirus exposure and HLA in healthy donors. About the study: Genotyping showed about 80% of almost 400 donors falling in the Caucasian-associated ancestry cluster.

The PCR employed 60 Vbeta primers together with 13 Jbeta primers. Method: immunoSEQ multiplex PCR; TCRdb's copy keeps in-frame clones and lacks some. The table includes over 200,000 clones, approximately 82% detected once. In its sample, this clone was seen a few times. There are 15 residues in the CDR3. With 4 bases removed from V and 1 base from J, the gap between germline ends came to 14 bases. Germline V lookup: CDR1 SGHRS, CDR2 YFSETQ. The sequence came from a woman between 40 and 55 years old in good health and CMV-seronegative. The J gene is TRBJ2-5, the V gene TRBV5-1; possible D gene TRBD2, 6 bases. The sample comprised PBMCs. The CDR3 nucleotides are TGCGCCAGCAGCCTACAACCCGGGGGCCAAGAGACCCAGTACTTC. Amino acids: CASSLQPGGQETQYF.